These 27 T cell receptor beta chains originate from one sample sequenced in a study of early T cells in non-severe SARS-CoV-2 infection. TCRdb used MiXCR to reprocess the 5' RACE reads, holding one entry per CDR3 protein. This sample has approximately 70,000 distinct CDR3 sequences, with around 12% found just once. This sample comprised whole blood, obtained at baseline. These receptors came from an adult who was a healthcare worker with PCR-confirmed SARS-CoV-2 infection or an uninfected control (not recorded which). The donor label of this sample is uncertain.

This chain joins TRBV6-5 and TRBJ1-1; D ambiguous. The CDR3 totals 15 residues. Germline values: CDR1 MNHEY, CDR2 SVGAGI. Trimming removed 0 bases from V and 4 bases from J, with 12 bases in between. CDR3 bases: TGTGCCAGCAGTTACTCGGTCACACGGATCACTGAAGCTTTCTTT. Amino acids: CASSYSVTRITEAFF.

This clonotype was detected ten times or more. V gene TRBV7-8 combines with J gene TRBJ2-2; D not resolved. CDR1 is SGHVS and CDR2 is FQNEAQ in the germline V gene. The CDR3 has 15 residues. V lost 5 bases, J lost 2 bases, and 12 bases lay in between. The CDR3 DNA reads TGTGCCAGCAGCAAAAGTGGGGTAAACACCGGGGAGCTGTTTTTT. It codes for CASSKSGVNTGELFF.

At least ten counts were recorded for this clonotype. This chain links TRBV9 with TRBJ2-1, with 11 bases lining up with TRBD2. V lost 3 bases to trimming and J lost 5 bases; unmatched junction nucleotides: 4. The CDR3 is 15 residues long. From germline, CDR1 is SGDLS and CDR2 YYNGEE. The CDR3 loop reads CASSEGTSGNNEQFF. DNA for the CDR3: TGTGCCAGCAGCGAGGGGACTAGCGGAAACAATGAGCAGTTCTTC.

V is TRBV5-1 and J is TRBJ2-1; 7 nucleotides line up with TRBD1. The CDR3 consists of 15 residues. Germline V gene lookup returns CDR1 SGHRS and CDR2 YFSETQ. The V segment lost 4 bases and the J segment 5 bases; nucleotides outside the gene matches: 9. Written as DNA, the CDR3 is TGCGCCAGCAGCCCAGGACAGGCAGACCACAATGAGCAGTTCTTC. The encoded protein is CASSPGQADHNEQFF.

This clonotype has at least ten counts. This chain connects TRBV12-3 or TRBV12-4 to TRBJ2-7, with D perhaps matching TRBD1 (5 bases). V lost 2 bases, J lost 2 bases, and 7 bases lay in between. The CDR3 is 13 residues long. The CDR3 here is CASSLSGPYEQYF. For the CDR3, the DNA is TGTGCCAGCAGTTTATCAGGGCCCTACGAGCAGTACTTC.

This chain uses TRBV10-2 with TRBJ2-3; 8 bases map to TRBD1. With V trimmed by 6 bases and J by 1 base, 9 bases remained unmatched. CDR1 and CDR2 (germline): WSHSY, SAAADI. This CDR3 is 16 amino acids long. The CDR3 DNA sequence: TGCGCCAGCAGCGACAGGGGCGGGGAGGGCACAGATACGCAGTATTTT. This gives the protein CASSDRGGEGTDTQYF.

The chain links TRBV7-2 to TRBJ2-5; TRBD2 might be the D (5 bases). Trimming stripped 0 bases from V and 4 bases from J, with 12 bases between. Germline V CDR1 and CDR2: SGHTA, FQGNSA. CDR3 length: 15 amino acids. CDR3 region: CASSLAGRGIETQYF. In DNA form, the CDR3 reads TGTGCCAGCAGCTTAGCAGGGAGAGGGATAGAGACCCAGTACTTC.

This clonotype occurred many times. The chain carries TRBV15 and TRBJ2-5, with D unclear. Trimming shortened V by 1 base and J by 4 bases, and 4 bases separated the two germline ends. Germline V gives CDR1 LNHNV, CDR2 YYDKDF (reference sequence). The CDR3 extends over 12 amino acids. This CDR3 reads CATSRGGETQYF. CDR3 nucleotides: TGTGCCACCAGCAGAGGAGGAGAGACCCAGTACTTC.

This clonotype was counted ten times or more. V usage is TRBV20-1 and J usage is TRBJ2-7, with TRBD2 identical over 7 bases. V lost 5 bases, J lost 0 bases, and 7 bases stayed unmatched. The germline V gene has CDR1 DFQATT and CDR2 SNEGSKA (reference sequence). The CDR3 loop spans 14 amino acids. In DNA form, the CDR3 reads TGCAGTGCTGCCGGGACTACTAGCTCCTACGAGCAGTACTTC. Translation gives CSAAGTTSSYEQYF.

The table lists this clonotype with many counts. The chain has TRBV20-1 and TRBJ2-7; unclear D gene. The CDR3 covers 14 residues. V lost 2 bases and J lost 3, with 14 bases in between. Per the germline V gene, CDR1 is DFQATT and CDR2 is SNEGSKA (reference sequence). CDR3 sequence reads: CSARRSLPGYEQYF. CDR3 in DNA: TGCAGTGCTAGAAGGTCACTGCCCGGCTACGAGCAGTACTTC.

This clonotype was found many times. The DNA of the CDR3 is TGTGCCAGCAGCTCGGGCAGGGATAATTCACCCCTCCACTTT. This codes for CASSSGRDNSPLHF. V gene TRBV27 combines with J gene TRBJ1-6, with D tentatively TRBD1 (5 bases). With 6 bases removed from V and 5 bases from J, the gap between germline ends came to 11 bases. The CDR3 is 14 amino acids. CDR1 and CDR2 from the germline V gene are MNHEY and SMNVEV (reference sequence).

Only a few counts were recorded for this clonotype. The rearrangement joins TRBV7-2 to TRBJ2-7, with D maybe TRBD1 (6 bases). Germline V CDR1 and CDR2: SGHTA, FQGNSA. The CDR3 sequence is 14 residues long. The ends were cut back, 5 bases at V and 2 bases at J, with 13 bases in the middle. The CDR3: CASSTTTGPYEQYF. The DNA of the CDR3 is TGTGCCAGCAGCACAACGACAGGCCCCTACGAGCAGTACTTC.

This clonotype was detected once. The CDR3 sequence is CASSSGAGLAAGEQFF. CDR3 in DNA: TGTGCCAGCAGCTCTGGGGCGGGACTAGCTGCGGGGGAGCAGTTCTTC. The chain recombines TRBV7-6 with TRBJ2-1; 9 bases are a match to TRBD2. V dropped 4 bases and J dropped 10; count of bases not matched to a gene: 14. Germline V lookup: CDR1 SGHVS, CDR2 FNYEAQ. The CDR3 is 16 residues long.

The chain couples TRBV6-5 to TRBJ2-1, with D perhaps matching TRBD1 or TRBD2 (7 bases each). The V and J ends lost 6 bases and 5 bases respectively, with 17 bases between them. This CDR3 is 15 amino acids long. CDR1 is MNHEY and CDR2 is SVGAGI in the germline V gene. The CDR3 nucleotides are TGTGCCAGCAGACCCCAGGGGGGGGGCAACAATGAGCAGTTCTTC. It specifies CASRPQGGGNNEQFF.

In this sample, this clonotype turned up a few times. This chain links TRBV9 with TRBJ2-5; 12 bases agree with TRBD2. The junction had 10 bases not matched to a gene; V was cut back by 3 bases and J by 4 bases. CDR1 and CDR2 from the germline V gene are SGDLS and YYNGEE. The CDR3 runs to 17 residues. In DNA form, the CDR3 reads TGTGCCAGCAGCGGGGGGATGGTGGGACTAGCGGGAGAGACCCAGTACTTC. It yields the protein CASSGGMVGLAGETQYF.

This clonotype has more than one count but fewer than ten. This chain joins TRBV14 and TRBJ2-5; D is ambiguous. From germline, CDR1 is SGHDN and CDR2 FVKESK. Deletions cut 0 bases from V and 2 bases from J, with 13 bases between. The CDR3 runs 16 residues. The CDR3 coding sequence is TGTGCCAGCAGCCAAGAAAGTCGGCTATCTCAAGAGACCCAGTACTTC. The encoded protein is CASSQESRLSQETQYF. The complete variable domain, with remaining parts taken from reference TRBV14 and TRBJ2-5, reads EAGVTQFPSHSVIEKGQTVTLRCDPISGHDNLYWYRRVMGKEIKFLLHFVKESKQDESGMPNNRFLAERTGGTYSTLKVQPAELEDSGVYFCASSQESRLSQETQYFGPGTRLLVL.

The rearrangement uses TRBV5-5 and TRBJ2-3; 14 bases align to TRBD2. Germline V gives CDR1 SGHKS, CDR2 YYEKEE (reference sequence). With 4 bases clipped from V and 4 bases from J, the junction kept 2 bases outside the gene matches. This CDR3 comprises 15 residues. The CDR3 region has the DNA TGTGCCAGCAGCCTGGGACTAGCGGGGGCAGATACGCAGTATTTT. It encodes CASSLGLAGADTQYF.

V gene TRBV14 combines with J gene TRBJ2-3; D is perhaps TRBD2 (5 bases). Germline lookup yields CDR1 SGHDN and CDR2 FVKESK. The ends were cut back, 1 base at V and 2 bases at J, with 13 bases in the middle. This CDR3 region has 16 residues. The CDR3 DNA is TGTGCCAGCAGCCAAGGGAGTTCGGGAACCACAGATACGCAGTATTTT. Amino acids: CASSQGSSGTTDTQYF.

In this sample, this clonotype turned up a few times. This chain uses TRBV5-1 with TRBJ2-3, with D maybe TRBD2 (7 bases). Per germline, CDR1 SGHRS and CDR2 YFSETQ. Trimming stripped 1 base from V and 6 bases from J, with 18 bases between. The CDR3 extends over 16 amino acids. In nucleotides, the CDR3 is TGCGCCAGCAGCTTGATGATACGGGGGGCCACGGATACGCAGTATTTT. It specifies CASSLMIRGATDTQYF.

The gene calls are TRBV29-1 and TRBJ1-1, with TRBD1 as a possible D gene (5 bases). V gave up 7 bases and J gave up 1 base, with 10 bases separating them. Germline V CDR1 and CDR2: SQVTM, ANQGSEA. The CDR3 sequence is 12 residues long. The CDR3 is CSAARGNTEAFF. For the CDR3, the DNA is TGCAGCGCCGCGAGGGGGAACACTGAAGCTTTCTTT.

There are a few counts of this clonotype. This chain joins TRBV7-7 and TRBJ2-7; unclear D gene. In germline, CDR1 is SSHAT, CDR2 FNYEAQ (reference sequence). This CDR3 region has 13 residues. The germline V and J ends were trimmed by 1 base and 6 bases, with 10 bases remaining between them. CDR3 nucleotides: TGTGCCAGCAGCTTAGATAGGTCCGGCGAGCAGTACTTC. Its translation is CASSLDRSGEQYF.

The V and J genes are TRBV27 and TRBJ1-5, with D perhaps matching TRBD1 (5 bases). The V and J ends lost 6 bases and 4 bases respectively, with 16 bases between them. The CDR3 totals 15 residues. CDR1 is MNHEY, CDR2 SMNVEV, per germline (reference sequence). DNA for the CDR3: TGTGCCAGCAGGCCCGGGGGAGGTTTAAATCAGCCCCAGCATTTT. Its translation: CASRPGGGLNQPQHF.

This chain joins TRBV18 and TRBJ2-3; 9 nucleotides agree with TRBD2. Per the germline V gene, CDR1 is KGHSH and CDR2 is LQKENI. Trimming at V came to 1 base and at J to 5 bases, leaving 4 bases not matched to a gene. The CDR3 has 15 amino acids. The CDR3 DNA sequence: TGTGCCAGCTCACCACTAGCGGGAGTCCAAGATACGCAGTATTTT. Its translation: CASSPLAGVQDTQYF. The variable domain in full, with the rest retrieved from reference TRBV18 and TRBJ2-3, is NAGVMQNPRHLVRRRGQEARLRCSPMKGHSHVYWYRQLPEEGLKFMVYLQKENIIDESGMPKERFSAEFPKEGPSILRIQQVVRGDSAAYFCASSPLAGVQDTQYFGPGTRLTVL.

This clonotype was recorded a few times. At one of its ends the junction is not consistent with the germline gene, which may arise from a read error. The rearrangement links TRBV18 to TRBJ2-5; unclear D gene. CDR1 is KGHSH and CDR2 is LQKENI in the germline V gene. This CDR3 contains 13 residues. The chain's CDR3 is CVSHERHQETQYF. The CDR3 region has the DNA TGTGTCAGCCACGAGCGTCACCAAGAGACCCAGTACTTC. Looking up the rest from reference TRBV18 and TRBJ2-5 gives the full variable domain: NAGVMQNPRHLVRRRGQEARLRCSPMKGHSHVYWYRQLPEEGLKFMVYLQKENIIDESGMPKERFSAEFPKEGPSILRIQQVVRGDSAAYFCVSHERHQETQYFGPGTRLLVL.

This clonotype was picked up many times. The V gene is TRBV5-8, the J gene TRBJ2-1; 9 nucleotides line up with TRBD1. The germline gives CDR1 SGHTS, CDR2 YDEGEE. J lost 15 bases, V lost 9 bases, and 13 bases had no gene match. The CDR3 runs 12 residues. CDR3 residues: CAIGQGRWYAFF. DNA of the CDR3: TGTGCCATCGGACAGGGGAGATGGTACGCGTTCTTC.

The gene calls are TRBV2 and TRBJ1-1, with 9 bases matching TRBD1. There are 14 residues in the CDR3. Germline V gene data show CDR1 as SNHLY and CDR2 as FYNNEI. J lost 4 bases, V lost 7 bases, and 7 bases had no gene match. CDR3 DNA sequence: TGTGCCAGCAAGAAGACAGGGGGATCCACTGAAGCTTTCTTT. Translated, it gives CASKKTGGSTEAFF.

The V call is TRBV11-2, the J call TRBJ2-5; 8 nucleotides align to TRBD2. Losses at the gene ends were 7 bases for V and 5 bases for J; bases not matched to a gene: 9. CDR1 and CDR2 (germline): SGHAT, FQNNGV. The CDR3 runs to 14 residues. The CDR3 loop reads CASTVAGPWETQYF. For the CDR3, the DNA is TGTGCCAGCACGGTAGCGGGACCCTGGGAGACCCAGTACTTC.